The present T cell receptor beta chain was sequenced within a study of post-analysis software for immune sequencing data. Study-wide findings and caveats: When patients were compared with controls, roughly five TRBV segments were more frequent, TRBV5-6, TRBV5-1 and TRBV20-1 among them. The normalized Chao1 diversity of multiple sclerosis patients was significantly lower than that of controls.

The TCR beta cDNA libraries contained unique molecular identifiers. MiXCR was run by TCRdb on the PCR reads, yielding one entry per CDR3 protein. Here the sample spans 350,000 to 450,000 distinct CDR3 sequences, about 40% being singletons. CDR1 is SEHNR and CDR2 is FQNEAQ in the germline V gene (reference sequence). The CDR3 runs to 15 residues. Trimming took 4 bases from V and 6 from J; bases not matched to a gene: 9. Details on this clonotype: Its antigen is not known.

The source is a girl aged 2 to 9 with multiple sclerosis. J is TRBJ2-1 and V is TRBV7-9; 7 nucleotides line up with TRBD1. The material sequenced was blood. Here the CDR3 reads CASSSTDRVSNEQFF. The CDR3 nucleotides read TGTGCCAGCAGCTCCACCGACAGGGTATCCAATGAGCAGTTCTTC.